This T cell receptor (beta chain) was recovered during a study of metastatic and nonmetastatic thyroid tumors. For the study at large: Repertoires of blood and of tissue (tumor or nodule) from malignant and benign thyroid patients were compared.

Note on this clone: The DNA is left out, because the CDR3 cannot be placed on it with certainty; the CDR3 is given as TCRdb lists it.

Study processing details: A distant-metastasis classifier for papillary thyroid cancer was built using CDR3 differences across clinicopathological groups. TCRdb reassembled clones from the PCR reads with MiXCR. The V and J calls reflect TCRdb's pipeline rather than the authors' work. The data contain 20,000 to 25,000 clones, 20% to 30% of them seen just once; the ten biggest clones take up 5.4%. CDR1 SNHLY and CDR2 FYNNEI come from the germline V gene. The CDR3 is 16 residues long, counting both termini. Every patient underwent thyroid surgery untreated. Sequencing was done on a sample of tumor tissue. This receptor was taken from a female donor with papillary thyroid cancer or a benign thyroid nodule (not recorded which). Some clones in this sample may be carry-over from other donors' samples. The rearrangement joins TRBV2 to TRBJ1-1. CDR3 protein: CATKDGYLCRYTEAFF.